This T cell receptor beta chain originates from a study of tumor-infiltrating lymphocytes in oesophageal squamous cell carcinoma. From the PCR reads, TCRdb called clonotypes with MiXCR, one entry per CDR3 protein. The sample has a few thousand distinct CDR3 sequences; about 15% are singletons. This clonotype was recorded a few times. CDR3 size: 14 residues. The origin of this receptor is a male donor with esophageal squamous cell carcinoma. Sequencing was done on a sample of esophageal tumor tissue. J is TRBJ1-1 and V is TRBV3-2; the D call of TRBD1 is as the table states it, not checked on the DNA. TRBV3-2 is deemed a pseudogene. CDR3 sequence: CASSQDIRGTEAFF. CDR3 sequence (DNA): TGTGCCAGCAGCCAAGATATTAGGGGGACTGAAGCTTTCTTT.